The T cell receptor (beta chain) described here comes from a study of blood T cell repertoires in COVID-19. Across the study: PBMCs, B-cell-depleted T cells, or T cells provided the cDNA or gDNA that made up the material.

Symptom resolution, clearance, or two negative PCRs marked donors in Cohort 3 as recovered. Authors' data handling: Quantification of nucleated cells was approximated via reference gene primer amplification. Sequenced by immunoSEQ multiplex PCR; TCRdb stores in-frame clones only, minus some. D and trimming were read from the DNA, whereas the V and J calls and clone size are those reported in that table. The table lists roughly 300,000 clones, around nine tenths of them singletons. Germline V gives CDR1 KGHSH, CDR2 LQKENI. The germline V and J ends were trimmed by 0 bases and 0 bases, with 14 bases remaining between them. The CDR3 sequence is 17 residues long.

The chain uses TRBV18 and TRBJ1-1; D unclear. This clonotype was sampled from a woman in her 30s who had recovered from COVID-19. The sequenced sample was PBMCs or T cells enriched from blood (not recorded which). DNA for the CDR3: TGTGCCAGCTCACCACCCAGGCAGCCAATAATGAACACTGAAGCTTTCTTT. This encodes CASSPPRQPIMNTEAFF.